This T cell receptor (beta chain) was captured in a study of beta chain features in type 1 diabetes. Study details: Analysis included over 90 million sorted cells drawn from all samples.

The CDR3 has 15 amino acids. Germline V CDR1 and CDR2: SGHRS, YFSETQ. V shed 5 bases, J shed 3 bases, and the junction held 7 bases outside the gene matches. General study points: Patients with Type 1 diabetes showed moderately but significantly shorter TCRB CDR3s in all four CD4+ subsets. Amplification by PCR could prefer shorter templates, with the same effect in patients and controls.

This clone came up a few times. Its antigen is still unknown. All of the isolated RNA was reverse transcribed, so expressed TCRB transcripts were sequenced. Produced via immunoSEQ multiplex PCR; TCRdb's table is partial and in-frame only. The sample consists of over 150,000 clones, 10% of them appearing once. The chain is built from TRBV5-1 and TRBJ2-1, with TRBD2 matching over 8 bases. The sample taken for sequencing was central memory CD4+ T cells from blood. This sequence originates from a man younger than 40 with type 1 diabetes. CDR3 nucleotide sequence: TGCGCCAGCAGTACCGGCGGGACTAGCTACAATGAGCAGTTCTTC. As protein: CASSTGGTSYNEQFF.